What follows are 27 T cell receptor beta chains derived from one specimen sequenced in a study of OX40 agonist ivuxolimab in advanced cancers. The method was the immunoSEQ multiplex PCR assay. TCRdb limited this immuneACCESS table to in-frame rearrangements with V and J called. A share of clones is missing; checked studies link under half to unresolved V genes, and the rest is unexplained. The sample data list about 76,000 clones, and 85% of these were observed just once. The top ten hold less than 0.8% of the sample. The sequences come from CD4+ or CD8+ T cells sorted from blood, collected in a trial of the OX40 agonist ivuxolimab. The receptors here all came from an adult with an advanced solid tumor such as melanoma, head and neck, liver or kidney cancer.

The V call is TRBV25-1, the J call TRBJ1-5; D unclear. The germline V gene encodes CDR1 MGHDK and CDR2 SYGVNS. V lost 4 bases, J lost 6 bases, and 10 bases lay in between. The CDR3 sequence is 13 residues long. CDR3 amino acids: CASSAQSSQPQHF. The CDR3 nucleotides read TGTGCCAGCAGTGCCCAGTCAAGTCAGCCCCAGCATTTT. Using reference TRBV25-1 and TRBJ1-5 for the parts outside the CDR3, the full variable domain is EADIYQTPRYLVIGTGKKITLECSQTMGHDKMYWYQQDPGMELHLIHYSYGVNSTEKGDLSSESTVSRIRTEHFPLTLESARPSHTSQYLCASSAQSSQPQHFGDGTRLSIL.

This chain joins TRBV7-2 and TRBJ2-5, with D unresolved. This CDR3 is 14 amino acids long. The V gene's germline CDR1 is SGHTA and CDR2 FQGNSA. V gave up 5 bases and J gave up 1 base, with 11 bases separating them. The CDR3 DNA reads TGTGCCAGCAGCCGAGACGGTTTCCAAGAGACCCAGTACTTC. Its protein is CASSRDGFQETQYF.

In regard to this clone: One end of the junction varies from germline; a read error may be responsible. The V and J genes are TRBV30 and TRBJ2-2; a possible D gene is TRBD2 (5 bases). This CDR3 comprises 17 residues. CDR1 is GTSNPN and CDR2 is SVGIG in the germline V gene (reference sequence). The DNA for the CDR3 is TGTGCCTGGAGTGTCGCCCCTGGACTGGCTGATCACCGGGGAGCTGTTTTT. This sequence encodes CAWSVAPGLADHRGAVF.

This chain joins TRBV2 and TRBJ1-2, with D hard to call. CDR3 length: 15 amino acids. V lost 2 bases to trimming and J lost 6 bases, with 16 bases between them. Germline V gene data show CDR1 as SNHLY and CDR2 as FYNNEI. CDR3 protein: CASSESPGVKDGYTF. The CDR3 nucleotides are TGTGCCAGCAGTGAAAGCCCCGGGGTAAAGGATGGCTACACCTTC.

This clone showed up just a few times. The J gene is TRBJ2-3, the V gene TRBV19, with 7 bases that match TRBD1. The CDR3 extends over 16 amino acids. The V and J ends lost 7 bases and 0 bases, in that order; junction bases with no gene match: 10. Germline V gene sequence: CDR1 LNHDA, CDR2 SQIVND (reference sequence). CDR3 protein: CASNTRQGSSTDTQYF. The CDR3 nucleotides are TGTGCCAGTAACACTCGACAGGGCTCTAGCACAGATACGCAGTATTTT.

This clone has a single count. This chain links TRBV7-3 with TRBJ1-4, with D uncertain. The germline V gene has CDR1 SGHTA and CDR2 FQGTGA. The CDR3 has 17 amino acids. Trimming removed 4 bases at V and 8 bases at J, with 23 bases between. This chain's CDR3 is CASSSIERRTFNEKLFF. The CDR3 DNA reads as TGTGCCAGCAGCTCCATCGAACGAAGGACGTTTAACGAAAAACTGTTTTTT.

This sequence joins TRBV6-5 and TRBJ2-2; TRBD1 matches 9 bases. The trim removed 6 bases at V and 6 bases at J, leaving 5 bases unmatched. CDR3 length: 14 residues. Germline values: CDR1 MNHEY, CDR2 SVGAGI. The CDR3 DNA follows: TGTGCCAGCAGCAGGGACAGGGCGGCCGGGGAGCTGTTTTTT. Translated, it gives CASSRDRAAGELFF.

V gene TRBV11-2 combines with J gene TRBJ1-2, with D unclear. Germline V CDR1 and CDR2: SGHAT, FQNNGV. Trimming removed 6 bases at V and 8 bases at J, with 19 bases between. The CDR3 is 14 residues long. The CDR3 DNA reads TGTGCCAGCAGATCGACCGTGACCCGGAGGGGCTACACCTTC. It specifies CASRSTVTRRGYTF.

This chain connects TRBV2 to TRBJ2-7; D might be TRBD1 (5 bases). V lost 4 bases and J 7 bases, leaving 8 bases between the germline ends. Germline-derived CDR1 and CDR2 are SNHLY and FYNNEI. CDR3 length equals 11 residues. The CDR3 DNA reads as TGTGCCAGCAGTGTCAGGGTTGAGCAGTACTTC. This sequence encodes CASSVRVEQYF.

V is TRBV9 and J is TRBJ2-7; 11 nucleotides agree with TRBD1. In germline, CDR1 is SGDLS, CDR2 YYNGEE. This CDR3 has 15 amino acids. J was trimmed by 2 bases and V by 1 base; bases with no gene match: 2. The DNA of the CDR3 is TGTGCCAGCAGCGTATTGGGACAGGGGGCCTACGAGCAGTACTTC. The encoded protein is CASSVLGQGAYEQYF.

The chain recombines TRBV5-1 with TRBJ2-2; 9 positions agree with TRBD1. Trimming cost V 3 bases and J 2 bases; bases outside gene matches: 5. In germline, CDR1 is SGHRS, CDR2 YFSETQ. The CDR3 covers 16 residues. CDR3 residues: CASSSQGAVNTGELFF. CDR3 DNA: TGCGCCAGCAGCTCACAGGGGGCTGTTAACACCGGGGAGCTGTTTTTT.

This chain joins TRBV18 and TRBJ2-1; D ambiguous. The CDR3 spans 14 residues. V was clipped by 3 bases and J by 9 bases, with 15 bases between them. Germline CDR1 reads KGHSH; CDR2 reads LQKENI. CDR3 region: CASSPQRRVSEQFF. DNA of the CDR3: TGTGCCAGCTCACCGCAAAGAAGGGTCAGTGAGCAGTTCTTC.

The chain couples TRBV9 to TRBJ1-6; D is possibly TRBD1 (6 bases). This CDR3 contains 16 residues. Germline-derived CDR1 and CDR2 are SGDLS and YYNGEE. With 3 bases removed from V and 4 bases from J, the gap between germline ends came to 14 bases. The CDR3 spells CASSEGVGQYNSPLHF. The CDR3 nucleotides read TGTGCCAGCAGCGAGGGGGTAGGGCAGTATAATTCACCCCTCCACTTT.

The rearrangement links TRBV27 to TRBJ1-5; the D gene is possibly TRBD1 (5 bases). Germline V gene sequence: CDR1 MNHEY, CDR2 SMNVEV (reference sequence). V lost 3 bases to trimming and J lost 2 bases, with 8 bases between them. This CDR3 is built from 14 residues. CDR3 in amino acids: CASSFLGGNQPQHF. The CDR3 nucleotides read TGTGCCAGCAGTTTTCTGGGGGGCAATCAGCCCCAGCATTTT.

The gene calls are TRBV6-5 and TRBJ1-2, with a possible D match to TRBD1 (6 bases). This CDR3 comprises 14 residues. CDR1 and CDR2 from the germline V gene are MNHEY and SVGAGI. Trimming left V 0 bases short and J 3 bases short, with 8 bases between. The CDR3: CASSYSDSYYGYTF. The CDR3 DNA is TGTGCCAGCAGTTACTCGGACAGCTACTATGGCTACACCTTC.

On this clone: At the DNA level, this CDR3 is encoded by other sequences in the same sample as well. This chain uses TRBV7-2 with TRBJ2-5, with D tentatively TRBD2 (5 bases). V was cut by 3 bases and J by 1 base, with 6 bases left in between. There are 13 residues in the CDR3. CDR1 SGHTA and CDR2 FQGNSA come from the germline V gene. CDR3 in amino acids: CASSFGLQETQYF. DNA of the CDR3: TGTGCCAGCAGCTTCGGACTCCAAGAGACCCAGTACTTC. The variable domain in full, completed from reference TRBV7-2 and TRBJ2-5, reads GAGVSQSPSNKVTEKGKDVELRCDPISGHTALYWYRQSLGQGLEFLIYFQGNSAPDKSGLPSDRFSAERTGGSVSTLTIQRTQQEDSAVYLCASSFGLQETQYFGPGTRLLVL.

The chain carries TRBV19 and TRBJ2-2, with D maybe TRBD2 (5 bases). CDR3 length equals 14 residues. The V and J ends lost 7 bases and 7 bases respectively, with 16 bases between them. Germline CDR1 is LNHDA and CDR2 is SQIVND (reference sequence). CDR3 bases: TGTGCCAGTAATGATCGGACCGACTACGGGGAGCTGTTTTTT. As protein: CASNDRTDYGELFF.

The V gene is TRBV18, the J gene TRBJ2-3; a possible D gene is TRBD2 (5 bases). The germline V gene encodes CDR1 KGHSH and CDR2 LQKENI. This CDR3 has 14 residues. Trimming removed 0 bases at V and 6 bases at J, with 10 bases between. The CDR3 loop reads CASSPPVRDDTQYF. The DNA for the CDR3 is TGTGCCAGCTCACCACCGGTACGGGATGATACGCAGTATTTT.

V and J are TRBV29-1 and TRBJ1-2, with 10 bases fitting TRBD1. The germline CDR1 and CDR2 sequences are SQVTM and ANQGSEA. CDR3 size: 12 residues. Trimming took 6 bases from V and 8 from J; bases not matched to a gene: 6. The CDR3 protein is CSVGTGVEGYTF. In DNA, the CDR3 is TGCAGCGTCGGGACAGGGGTTGAAGGCTACACCTTC.

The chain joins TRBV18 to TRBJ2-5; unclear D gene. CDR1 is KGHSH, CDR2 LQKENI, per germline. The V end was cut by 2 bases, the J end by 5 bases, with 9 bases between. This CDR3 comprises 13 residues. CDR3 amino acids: CASSPTGTETQYF. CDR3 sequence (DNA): TGTGCCAGCTCACCAACCGGAACTGAGACCCAGTACTTC.

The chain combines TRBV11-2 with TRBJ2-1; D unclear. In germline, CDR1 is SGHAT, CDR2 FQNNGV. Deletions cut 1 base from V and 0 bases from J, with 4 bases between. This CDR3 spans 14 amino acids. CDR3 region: CASSLVPSYNEQFF. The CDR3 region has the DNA TGTGCCAGCAGCTTAGTTCCCTCCTACAATGAGCAGTTCTTC.

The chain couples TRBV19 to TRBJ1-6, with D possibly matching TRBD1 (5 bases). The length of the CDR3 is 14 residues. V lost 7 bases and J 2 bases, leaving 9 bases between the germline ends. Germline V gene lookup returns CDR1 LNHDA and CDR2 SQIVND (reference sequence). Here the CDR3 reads CASNEGTYNSPLHF. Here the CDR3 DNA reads TGTGCCAGTAATGAGGGGACCTATAATTCACCCCTCCACTTT.

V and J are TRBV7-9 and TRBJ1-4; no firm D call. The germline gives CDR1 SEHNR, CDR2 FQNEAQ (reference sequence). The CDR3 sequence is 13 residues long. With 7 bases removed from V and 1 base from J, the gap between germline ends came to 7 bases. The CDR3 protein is CASNFLTNEKLFF. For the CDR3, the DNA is TGTGCCAGCAATTTTCTAACTAATGAAAAACTGTTTTTT. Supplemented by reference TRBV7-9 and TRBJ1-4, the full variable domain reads DTGVSQNPRHKITKRGQNVTFRCDPISEHNRLYWYRQTLGQGPEFLTYFQNEAQLEKSRLLSDRFSAERPKGSFSTLEIQRTEQGDSAMYLCASNFLTNEKLFFGSGTQLSVL.

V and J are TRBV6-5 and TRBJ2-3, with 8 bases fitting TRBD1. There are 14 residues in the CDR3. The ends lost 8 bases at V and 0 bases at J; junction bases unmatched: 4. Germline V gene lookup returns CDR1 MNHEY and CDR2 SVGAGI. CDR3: CASGGQESTDTQYF. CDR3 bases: TGTGCCAGCGGGGGACAGGAAAGCACAGATACGCAGTATTTT.

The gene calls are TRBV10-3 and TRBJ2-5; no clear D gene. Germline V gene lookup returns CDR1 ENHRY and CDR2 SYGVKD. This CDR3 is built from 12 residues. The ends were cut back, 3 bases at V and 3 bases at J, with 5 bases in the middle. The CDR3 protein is CAISDQKETQYF. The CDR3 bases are TGTGCCATCAGTGATCAGAAAGAGACCCAGTACTTC.

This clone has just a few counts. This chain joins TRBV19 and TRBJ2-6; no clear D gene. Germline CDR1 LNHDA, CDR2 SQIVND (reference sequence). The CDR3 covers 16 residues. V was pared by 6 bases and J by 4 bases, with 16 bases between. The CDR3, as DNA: TGTGCCAGTAGCACCGCGGCGGTGTCCGGGGCCAACGTCCTGACTTTC. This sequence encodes CASSTAAVSGANVLTF.

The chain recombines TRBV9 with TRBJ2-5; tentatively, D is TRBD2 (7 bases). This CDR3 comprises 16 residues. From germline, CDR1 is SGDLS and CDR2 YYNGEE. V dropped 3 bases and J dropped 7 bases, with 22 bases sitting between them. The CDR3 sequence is CASSASGRGPSLTQYF. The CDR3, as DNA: TGTGCCAGCAGCGCCTCCGGGCGGGGGCCGTCTTTGACCCAGTACTTC.